The TCR beta chain described here comes from a study of immune cell composition in non-small cell lung cancer. Germline assignment: CDR1 SGHDN and CDR2 FVKESK. Between the trimmed V and J ends, which lost 4 bases and 4 bases, there was a span of 13 bases. The length of the CDR3 is 15 residues. This table comes from immunoSEQ multiplex PCR, and its TCRdb copy is limited to in-frame clones, with some not included. The sample lists several thousand clones; about 68% were seen once. The normal lung sample lay at least 3 cm, and maximally far, from the tumour. The sequencing sample was made of non-adjacent lung tissue. The rearrangement links TRBV14 to TRBJ1-4, with unresolved D. The clonotype comes from a human donor with non-small cell lung cancer. CDR3 residues: CASSLGRGGNEKLFF. In DNA form, the CDR3 reads TGTGCCAGCAGCCTCGGACGGGGAGGTAATGAAAAACTGTTTTTT.